This is a list of T cell receptor beta chains from one sample in a study of blood T cell repertoires in COVID-19. Sequencing was performed with immunoSEQ multiplex PCR; in TCRdb, only in-frame clones are kept and a portion is missing. The table includes roughly 50,000 clones, about 83% detected once. Sequencing used peripheral blood. The receptors originated from an older woman with acute or convalescent COVID-19. CDR3s include the opening cysteine and the closing phenylalanine or tryptophan. Each record gives: CDR3 length, J gene, D gene, V gene, CDR3 protein. D genes are given only for firm matches.

length: 18
J: TRBJ2-7
D: TRBD1
V: TRBV15
CDR3: CATSKSRSGGQGVYEQYF

length: 12
J: TRBJ2-3
D: -
V: TRBV11-2
CDR3: CASSLTGDTQYF

length: 15
J: TRBJ2-1
D: TRBD2
V: TRBV2
CDR3: CASSDWLAGAAEQFF

length: 13
J: TRBJ2-7
D: TRBD2
V: TRBV12-3/TRBV12-4
CDR3: CAGTLGLVSEQYF

length: 15
J: TRBJ2-5
D: TRBD1
V: TRBV7-7
CDR3: CASSPLGGTGETQYF

length: 15
J: TRBJ2-2
D: -
V: TRBV15
CDR3: CATSRDSGVNGELFF

length: 15
J: TRBJ2-5
D: -
V: TRBV30
CDR3: CAWSVGGLTSETQYF

length: 12
J: TRBJ2-2
D: -
V: TRBV28
CDR3: CASSQNTGELFF

length: 14
J: TRBJ1-2
D: -
V: TRBV7-8
CDR3: CASSLAWTYYGYTF

length: 16
J: TRBJ2-1
D: TRBD1
V: TRBV28
CDR3: CASSPSGTGVHNEQFF

length: 15
J: TRBJ2-5
D: -
V: TRBV5-1
CDR3: CASSPRVRAQETQYF

length: 14
J: TRBJ1-5
D: -
V: TRBV19
CDR3: CASSWTATNQPQHF

length: 11
J: TRBJ1-2
D: -
V: TRBV30
CDR3: CAWSRSYGYTF

length: 18
J: TRBJ1-6
D: TRBD1
V: TRBV30
CDR3: CAWSPSADRDRVNSPLHF

length: 16
J: TRBJ1-1
D: -
V: TRBV3-1/TRBV3-2
CDR3: CASSPTQVGGGTEAFF

length: 15
J: TRBJ2-7
D: TRBD2
V: TRBV29-1
CDR3: CSVLAGGNRIYEQYF

length: 15
J: TRBJ2-5
D: TRBD1
V: TRBV24-1
CDR3: CATSEIRGLQETQYF

length: 13
J: TRBJ2-7
D: TRBD2
V: TRBV3-1/TRBV3-2
CDR3: CASNLAGEYEQYF

length: 15
J: TRBJ2-1
D: -
V: TRBV15
CDR3: CATSRESGTYNEQFF

length: 15
J: TRBJ2-5
D: -
V: TRBV18
CDR3: CASSPQHAGEETQYF

length: 15
J: TRBJ1-1
D: -
V: TRBV29-1
CDR3: CSVATGIRTRTEAFF

length: 14
J: TRBJ2-2
D: -
V: TRBV7-3
CDR3: CASSLNRVDGELFF

length: 16
J: TRBJ2-5
D: TRBD2
V: TRBV18
CDR3: CASSPPSSGNLETQYF

length: 14
J: TRBJ2-1
D: TRBD1
V: TRBV11-3
CDR3: CASSLQGTYNEQFF

length: 19
J: TRBJ1-5
D: TRBD1
V: TRBV3-1/TRBV3-2
CDR3: CASSQTTRGQGRSNQPQHF

length: 14
J: TRBJ2-7
D: -
V: TRBV7-8
CDR3: CASSLSEGAYEQYF

length: 15
J: TRBJ1-3
D: -
V: TRBV7-9
CDR3: CASSLDSAVGNTIYF